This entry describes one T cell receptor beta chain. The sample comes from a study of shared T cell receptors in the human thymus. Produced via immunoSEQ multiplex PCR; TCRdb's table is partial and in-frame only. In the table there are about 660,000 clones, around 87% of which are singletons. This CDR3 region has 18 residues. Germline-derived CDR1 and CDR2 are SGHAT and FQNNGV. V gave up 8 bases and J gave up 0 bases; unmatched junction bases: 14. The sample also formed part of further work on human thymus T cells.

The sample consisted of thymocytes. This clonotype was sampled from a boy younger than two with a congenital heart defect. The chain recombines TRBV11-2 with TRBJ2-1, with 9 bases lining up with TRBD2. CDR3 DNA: TGTGCCAGCGGCCCCCCCGCTAGCGGGGAGAGCTCCTACAATGAGCAGTTCTTC. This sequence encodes CASGPPASGESSYNEQFF.